Reported below is one T cell receptor (beta chain). Its antigen is unidentified. Germline values: CDR1 MDHEN, CDR2 SYDVKM. There are 23 residues in the CDR3. After removal of 6 bases from V and 2 bases from J, the junction contained 25 bases not matched to a gene. This entry comes from a study of cytomegalovirus exposure and HLA in healthy donors. At the level of the study: Among the approximately 400 donors who were genotyped, about 80% fell in the genetic ancestry cluster that is associated with self-reported Caucasian donors. General study findings and limits: Among the most significant clusters, several appeared linked to common viral pathogens in a later analysis. Overall, approximately 150 TCR beta chains were annotated as cytomegalovirus-associated.

PCR primers comprised 60 Vbeta and 13 Jbeta primers. This table comes from immunoSEQ multiplex PCR, and its TCRdb copy is limited to in-frame clones, with some not included. The profile shows under 200,000 clones, more than 70% of them singletons. The donors, nominally healthy at sampling, likely had unrecorded immune exposures. The clonotype was recovered from a woman aged 40-49 years in good health and CMV-seropositive. The specimen sequenced was PBMCs. The chain joins TRBV28 to TRBJ2-7, with 16 bases that match TRBD2. DNA for the CDR3: TGTGCCAGCAGCTCACCCCTCGAAGACAGGCCCGCCGGGACTAGCGGGAGGGCCTACGAGCAGTACTTC. Translating gives CASSSPLEDRPAGTSGRAYEQYF.